Here is one TCR beta chain with its context. The data derive from a study of blood T cell repertoires in COVID-19. On the study more broadly: Sites across the United States, Italy and Spain contributed samples from acute and convalescent COVID-19. Sources were T cells, B-cell-depleted T cells, or PBMCs; the material itself was cDNA or gDNA.

In the source study's methods: Amplified reference gene primers provided the basis for estimating nucleated cell counts. Assay used: immunoSEQ multiplex PCR; TCRdb lists only in-frame clones, some missing. V and J calls and clone size are as listed in that table; D and trimming were resolved from the DNA. The sample consists of roughly 190,000 clones, approximately 90% of them appearing once. The V end lost 0 bases, the J end lost 6 bases, and 12 bases lay between the germline ends. Germline CDR1 and CDR2: LNHNV and YYDKDF (reference sequence). The CDR3 runs to 15 residues. What was sequenced was peripheral blood. This rearrangement joins TRBV15 to TRBJ1-5; D possibly corresponds to TRBD1 (5 bases). The TCR was taken from a man in his forties or fifties with active or convalescent COVID-19. The CDR3 coding sequence is TGTGCCACCAGCAGAGAGATAACAGGTCTTCAGCCCCAGCATTTT. It specifies CATSREITGLQPQHF. Looking up the rest from reference TRBV15 and TRBJ1-5 gives the full variable domain: DAMVIQNPRYQVTQFGKPVTLSCSQTLNHNVMYWYQQKSSQAPKLLFHYYDKDFNNEADTPDNFQSRRPNTSFCFLDIRSPGLGDTAMYLCATSREITGLQPQHFGDGTRLSIL.